The T cell receptor (beta chain) described here comes from a study of T-cell memory formation after mild COVID-19. The CDR3 is 14 amino acids. Germline V gene lookup returns CDR1 MNHEY and CDR2 SVGAGI. J lost 3 bases, V lost 4 bases, and 5 bases had no gene match. MiXCR, applied by TCRdb to the 5' RACE reads, yields one record per CDR3 protein. The repertoire holds around 100,000 distinct CDR3 sequences, with roughly 11% as singletons. This clonotype has at least ten counts. The receptor comes from a man aged 18-30 years who had mild COVID-19 (a few samples of this study predate the infection). Cell type and time point are not known. The chain links TRBV6-5 to TRBJ2-5, with 7 positions matching TRBD1. Source material: PBMCs or a T cell subset sorted from them (not recorded which). DNA for the CDR3: TGTGCCAGCAGTTTCGGACAGGAAGAAGAGACCCAGTACTTC. It encodes CASSFGQEEETQYF.